The 5 T cell receptor beta chains presented below share a single source sample, sequenced in a study of early T cells in non-severe SARS-CoV-2 infection. TCRdb fed the 5' RACE reads into MiXCR, producing one record per CDR3 protein. Of about 23,000 distinct CDR3 sequences detected, approximately 4.5% appear once; the ten largest clones hold 7.8%. Material: whole blood. Source of these receptors: an adult who was a healthcare worker with PCR-confirmed SARS-CoV-2 infection or an uninfected control (not recorded which).

This clonotype came up a few times. The V and J genes are TRBV5-1 and TRBJ2-4, with D perhaps assigned TRBD1 or TRBD2 (5 bases each). Germline CDR1 and CDR2: SGHRS and YFSETQ. CDR3 size: 14 residues. V lost 4 bases, J lost 5 bases, and 13 bases lay in between. DNA for the CDR3: TGCGCCAGCAGCGCCGGGACGGCGGAAAACATTCAGTACTTC. Translating it yields CASSAGTAENIQYF.

The genes are TRBV5-6 and TRBJ2-5, with a possible D match to TRBD1 (5 bases). The length of the CDR3 is 15 residues. Trimming removed 0 bases from V and 5 bases from J, with 14 bases in between. Germline loops: CDR1 SGHDT, CDR2 YYEEEE. The CDR3 DNA sequence: TGTGCCAGCAGCTTGGTCCCCAGGGCAGGGGAGACCCAGTACTTC. Translating gives CASSLVPRAGETQYF.

This clonotype was seen ten or more times. The V gene is TRBV29-1, the J gene TRBJ1-1; possibly TRBD1 for D (6 bases). The V gene lost 4 bases and the J gene lost 3 bases, with 15 bases spanning the gap. CDR3 length: 14 residues. CDR1 is SQVTM, CDR2 ANQGSEA, per germline. The CDR3 DNA is TGCAGCGTTGTGATTAGGGGGGGTGACACTGAAGCTTTCTTT. Translation gives CSVVIRGGDTEAFF.

V usage is TRBV24-1 and J usage is TRBJ2-5; D perhaps matches TRBD2 (6 bases). There are 18 residues in the CDR3. The germline V gene has CDR1 KGHDR and CDR2 SFDVKD. With 5 bases removed from V and 5 bases from J, the gap between germline ends came to 26 bases. CDR3: CATSGPEGAAGGDETQYF. CDR3 DNA: TGTGCCACCAGTGGTCCCGAGGGAGCGGCCGGGGGAGACGAGACCCAGTACTTC.

This clonotype was picked up many times. The V and J genes are TRBV27 and TRBJ1-1; TRBD1 might be the D (5 bases). Trimming took 1 base from V and 4 from J, leaving 13 bases between them. The CDR3 consists of 15 residues. CDR1 and CDR2 from the germline V gene are MNHEY and SMNVEV (reference sequence). CDR3 amino acids: CASSLLAGMGTEAFF. The CDR3 coding sequence is TGTGCCAGCAGTTTATTGGCAGGGATGGGCACTGAAGCTTTCTTT.